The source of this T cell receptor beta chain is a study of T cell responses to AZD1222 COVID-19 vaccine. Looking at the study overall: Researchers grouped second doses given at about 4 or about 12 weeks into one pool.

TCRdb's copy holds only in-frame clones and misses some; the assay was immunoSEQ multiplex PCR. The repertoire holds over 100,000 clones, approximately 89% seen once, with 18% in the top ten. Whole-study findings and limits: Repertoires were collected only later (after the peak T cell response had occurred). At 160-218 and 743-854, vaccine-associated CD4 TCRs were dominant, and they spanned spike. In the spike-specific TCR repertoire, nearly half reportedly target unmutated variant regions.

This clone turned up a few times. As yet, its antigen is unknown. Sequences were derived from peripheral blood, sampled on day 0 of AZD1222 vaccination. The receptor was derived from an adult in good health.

The CDR3 here is CASSYMQTGFYGYTF. The CDR3 DNA reads as TGTGCCAGCAGTTATATGCAAACGGGGTTCTATGGCTACACCTTC. The chain carries TRBV6-6 and TRBJ1-2; D remains unclear. This CDR3 is built from 15 residues. Germline V gene lookup returns CDR1 MNHNY and CDR2 SVGAGI (reference sequence). V was pared by 3 bases and J by 4 bases, with 15 bases between.